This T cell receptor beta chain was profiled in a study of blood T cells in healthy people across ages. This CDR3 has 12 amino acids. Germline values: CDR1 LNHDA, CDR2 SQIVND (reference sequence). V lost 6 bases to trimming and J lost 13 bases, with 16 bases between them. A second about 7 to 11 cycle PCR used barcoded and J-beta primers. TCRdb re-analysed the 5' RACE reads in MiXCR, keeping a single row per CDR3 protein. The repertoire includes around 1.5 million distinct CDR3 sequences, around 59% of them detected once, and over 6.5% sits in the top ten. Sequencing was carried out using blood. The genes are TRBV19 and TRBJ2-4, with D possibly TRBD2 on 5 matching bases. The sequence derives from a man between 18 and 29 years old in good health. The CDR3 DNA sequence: TGTGCCAGTAGCTACAATGGACTGTCCCAGTACTTC. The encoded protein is CASSYNGLSQYF.